A single sample is the source of the 22 T cell receptor beta chains below, sequenced in a study of blood T cell repertoires in COVID-19. Only in-frame clones appear in the TCRdb table, and some are missing; sequencing was by immunoSEQ multiplex PCR. The data hold fewer than 450,000 clones, with approximately 85% observed a single time. Specimen: PBMCs or T cells enriched from blood (not recorded which). Receptors originate from a woman between 40 and 55 years old with acute COVID-19.

The chain combines TRBV3-1 (or the pseudogene TRBV3-2) with TRBJ2-3; 8 nucleotides line up with TRBD1. CDR1 and CDR2 from the germline V gene are LGHDT and YNNKEL (reference sequence). The ends lost 5 bases at V and 4 bases at J; junction bases unmatched: 11. The CDR3 is 16 amino acids. CDR3 in DNA: TGTGCCAGCAGCATTCAGGACAGGGTAAACCCAGATACGCAGTATTTT. Protein sequence: CASSIQDRVNPDTQYF.

With respect to this clone: Other DNA sequences from this sample encode an identical CDR3 as well. The chain links TRBV5-1 to TRBJ1-2; 7 bases fit TRBD1. The CDR3 runs to 14 residues. The V gene end was trimmed by 1 base and the J gene end by 5 bases; junction bases not matched to a gene: 5. CDR1 is SGHRS and CDR2 is YFSETQ in the germline V gene. CDR3: CASSLTGEGYGYTF. The CDR3 DNA sequence: TGCGCCAGCAGCTTGACAGGGGAAGGGTATGGCTACACCTTC.

The chain recombines TRBV3-1 (or the pseudogene TRBV3-2) with TRBJ2-5, with a weak D call TRBD1 (5 bases). Looked up from germline, CDR1 is LGHDT and CDR2 is YNNKEL (reference sequence). There are 13 residues in the CDR3. Trimming removed 0 bases from V and 7 bases from J, with 9 bases in between. CDR3 residues: CASSQDMGRTQYF. The CDR3 DNA is TGTGCCAGCAGCCAAGATATGGGGCGGACCCAGTACTTC.

Note on this clone: The sample holds other DNA sequences that translate to the same CDR3. The chain joins TRBV5-1 to TRBJ2-7, with 12 bases aligning to TRBD2. This CDR3 spans 14 amino acids. In germline, CDR1 is SGHRS, CDR2 YFSETQ. Unmatched junction bases numbered 2, after V lost 4 bases and J lost 3 bases. The CDR3 nucleotides are TGCGCCAGCAGCCTGACTAGCGGGGGCTACGAGCAGTACTTC. Its translation is CASSLTSGGYEQYF.

This chain links TRBV7-9 with TRBJ2-3; 7 bases map to TRBD1. Trimming at V came to 6 bases and at J to 0 bases, leaving 9 bases not matched to a gene. The CDR3 has 16 residues. The V gene's germline CDR1 is SEHNR and CDR2 FQNEAQ (reference sequence). CDR3 residues: CASSPGTEYSTDTQYF. The CDR3 DNA reads TGTGCCAGCAGTCCCGGGACAGAATACAGCACAGATACGCAGTATTTT.

The chain combines TRBV7-9 with TRBJ1-1, with 8 bases identical to TRBD1. J gave up 8 bases and V 2 bases, and 7 bases lay outside the gene matches. Germline CDR1 is SEHNR and CDR2 is FQNEAQ (reference sequence). This CDR3 is 14 amino acids long. Here the CDR3 DNA reads TGTGCCAGCAGCTTAATTGACAGGGGAGAGGAAGCTTTCTTT. Its protein is CASSLIDRGEEAFF.

The chain combines TRBV19 with TRBJ2-1; TRBD2 aligns across 8 bases. V was pared by 2 bases and J by 4 bases, with 7 bases of the junction left unmatched. The CDR3 extends over 16 amino acids. Germline assignment: CDR1 LNHDA and CDR2 SQIVND (reference sequence). The CDR3 DNA sequence: TGTGCCAGTAGTATAACCGGGACTAGTAAATACAATGAGCAGTTCTTC. Its protein is CASSITGTSKYNEQFF.

The V gene is TRBV5-1, the J gene TRBJ1-2, with D possibly matching TRBD1 (6 bases). The germline V and J ends were trimmed by 4 bases and 1 base, with 14 bases remaining between them. The CDR3 contains 15 residues. Germline V gene lookup returns CDR1 SGHRS and CDR2 YFSETQ. The CDR3 bases are TGCGCCAGCAGCGATCGACAGGACCTTAACTATGGCTACACCTTC. Translated: CASSDRQDLNYGYTF.

This rearrangement joins TRBV7-8 to TRBJ2-5; the D gene is possibly TRBD1 (5 bases). The CDR3 consists of 13 residues. Germline V gives CDR1 SGHVS, CDR2 FQNEAQ. Trimming shortened V by 2 bases and J by 2 bases, and 6 bases separated the two germline ends. The CDR3 is CASSLRQQETQYF. DNA of the CDR3: TGTGCCAGCAGCTTAAGACAGCAAGAGACCCAGTACTTC.

The chain joins TRBV5-1 to TRBJ1-6; D call uncertain. This CDR3 comprises 15 residues. Germline assignment: CDR1 SGHRS and CDR2 YFSETQ. Trimming took 0 bases from V and 5 from J, leaving 9 bases between them. CDR3 coding DNA: TGCGCCAGCAGCTTGGGGGGAGTGGATAATTCACCCCTCCACTTT. Translating gives CASSLGGVDNSPLHF.

CDR3 loop: CASSSRKAGGTDTQYF. In DNA, the CDR3 is TGTGCCAGCAGCTCACGGAAAGCGGGGGGCACAGATACGCAGTATTTT. The chain joins TRBV11-2 to TRBJ2-3; 8 bases align to TRBD2. This CDR3 is built from 16 residues. Looked up from germline, CDR1 is SGHAT and CDR2 is FQNNGV. With V trimmed by 4 bases and J by 1 base, 7 bases remained unmatched.

In its sample, this clone was seen many times. The V gene is TRBV7-9, the J gene TRBJ1-4; tentative D call: TRBD1 (6 bases). V lost 4 bases to trimming and J lost 7 bases, with 16 bases between them. CDR3 length: 15 residues. Germline CDR1 is SEHNR and CDR2 is FQNEAQ (reference sequence). CDR3: CASSSDTGLGEKLFF. DNA for the CDR3: TGTGCCAGCAGCTCCGACACAGGGCTAGGTGAAAAACTGTTTTTT.

The V gene is TRBV4-1, the J gene TRBJ1-2, with D tentatively TRBD1 (5 bases). The germline CDR1 and CDR2 sequences are MGHRA and YSYEKL. The CDR3 contains 17 residues. With 2 bases removed from V and 2 bases from J, the gap between germline ends came to 18 bases. DNA of the CDR3: TGCGCCAGCAGCCAACCCAGAGACAGCCTTGACAACTATGGCTACACCTTC. It yields the protein CASSQPRDSLDNYGYTF.

The V gene is TRBV5-5, the J gene TRBJ1-1; 7 bases map to TRBD1. Trimming cost V 1 base and J 1 base; bases outside gene matches: 7. Germline CDR1 and CDR2: SGHKS and YYEKEE (reference sequence). The CDR3 runs 16 residues. CDR3 loop: CASSLFRQGPNTEAFF. Written as DNA, the CDR3 is TGTGCCAGCAGCTTGTTCCGACAGGGACCGAACACTGAAGCTTTCTTT.

The rearrangement joins TRBV13 to TRBJ1-5; weak D call: TRBD1 (5 bases). This CDR3 region has 14 residues. V lost 2 bases to trimming and J lost 8 bases, with 13 bases between them. Germline values: CDR1 PRHDT, CDR2 FYEKMQ (reference sequence). In DNA, the CDR3 is TGTGCCAGCAGCTTACGCGGACGGGGGGAGCCCCAGCATTTT. This sequence encodes CASSLRGRGEPQHF. The variable domain in full, with the rest retrieved from reference TRBV13 and TRBJ1-5, is AAGVIQSPRHLIKEKRETATLKCYPIPRHDTVYWYQQGPGQDPQFLISFYEKMQSDKGSIPDRFSAQQFSDYHSELNMSSLELGDSALYFCASSLRGRGEPQHFGDGTRLSIL.

V and J are TRBV24-1 and TRBJ1-1; perhaps TRBD1 as D (5 bases). V was trimmed by 5 bases and J by 3 bases, leaving 18 bases between them. The CDR3 has 16 residues. The germline V gene has CDR1 KGHDR and CDR2 SFDVKD. The CDR3 nucleotides are TGTGCCACCAGTGGGGGGGGGACTGCCACTTACACTGAAGCTTTCTTT. Translation: CATSGGGTATYTEAFF.

The CDR3 DNA reads as TGTGCCAGCAGTGAAACCAGGGCTGGCAATGAGCAGTTCTTC. Translated: CASSETRAGNEQFF. The chain combines TRBV2 with TRBJ2-1; a possible D gene is TRBD1 (5 bases). V was clipped by 2 bases and J by 6 bases, with 11 bases between them. This CDR3 has 14 residues. From germline, CDR1 is SNHLY and CDR2 FYNNEI.

The rearrangement joins TRBV10-3 to TRBJ2-2, with D possibly matching TRBD1 (5 bases). V was trimmed by 3 bases and J by 3 bases, leaving 11 bases between them. CDR1 is ENHRY, CDR2 SYGVKD, per germline. The CDR3 runs 15 residues. The CDR3 bases are TGTGCCATCAGTGAAGGGGCAGGGTACACCGGGGAGCTGTTTTTT. Amino acids: CAISEGAGYTGELFF.

The chain employs TRBV6-5 and TRBJ1-2, with a possible D match to TRBD1 (5 bases). There are 13 residues in the CDR3. Trimming removed 4 bases from V and 7 bases from J, with 13 bases in between. Germline V gene lookup returns CDR1 MNHEY and CDR2 SVGAGI. This chain's CDR3 is CASSSRDSGGYTF. CDR3 bases: TGTGCCAGCAGTTCCAGGGACTCCGGTGGCTACACCTTC.

The chain is built from TRBV19 and TRBJ2-3, with TRBD2 matching 11 bases. Trimming cost V 6 bases and J 1 base; bases outside gene matches: 0. This CDR3 has 14 residues. Germline loops: CDR1 LNHDA, CDR2 SQIVND (reference sequence). CDR3 DNA sequence: TGTGCCAGTAGGACTAGCGGGGGCACAGATACGCAGTATTTT. Encoded protein: CASRTSGGTDTQYF.

The rearrangement links TRBV20-1 to TRBJ1-4; 12 bases line up with TRBD1. After removal of 3 bases from V and 0 bases from J, the junction contained 8 bases not matched to a gene. Germline V lookup: CDR1 DFQATT, CDR2 SNEGSKA (reference sequence). CDR3 length: 18 amino acids. The CDR3 bases are TGCAGTGCTAGTTCCGGGACAGGGGGCCCCACAACTAATGAAAAACTGTTTTTT. Translated: CSASSGTGGPTTNEKLFF.

The genes are TRBV19 and TRBJ1-2; D not certain. The CDR3 length is 13 residues. V was pared by 5 bases and J by 7 bases, with 14 bases between. Germline CDR1 and CDR2: LNHDA and SQIVND (reference sequence). The CDR3 nucleotides are TGTGCCAGTAGTGCCCCTTGGGAGGCTGGCTACACCTTC. This translates into CASSAPWEAGYTF.